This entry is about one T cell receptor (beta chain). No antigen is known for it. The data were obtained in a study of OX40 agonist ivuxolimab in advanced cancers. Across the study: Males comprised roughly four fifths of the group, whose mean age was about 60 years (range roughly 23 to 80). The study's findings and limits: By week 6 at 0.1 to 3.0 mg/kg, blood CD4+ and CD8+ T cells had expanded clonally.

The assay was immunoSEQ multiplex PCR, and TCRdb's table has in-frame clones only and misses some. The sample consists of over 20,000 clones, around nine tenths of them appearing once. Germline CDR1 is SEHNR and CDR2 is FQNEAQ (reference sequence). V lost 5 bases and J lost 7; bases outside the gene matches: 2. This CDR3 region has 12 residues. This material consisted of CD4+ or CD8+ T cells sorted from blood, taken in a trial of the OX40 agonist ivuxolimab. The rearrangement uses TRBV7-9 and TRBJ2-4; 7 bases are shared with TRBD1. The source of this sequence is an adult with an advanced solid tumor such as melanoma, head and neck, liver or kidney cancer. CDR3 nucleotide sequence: TGTGCCAGCAGCCCGGGACAGAACATTCAGTACTTC. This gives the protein CASSPGQNIQYF.